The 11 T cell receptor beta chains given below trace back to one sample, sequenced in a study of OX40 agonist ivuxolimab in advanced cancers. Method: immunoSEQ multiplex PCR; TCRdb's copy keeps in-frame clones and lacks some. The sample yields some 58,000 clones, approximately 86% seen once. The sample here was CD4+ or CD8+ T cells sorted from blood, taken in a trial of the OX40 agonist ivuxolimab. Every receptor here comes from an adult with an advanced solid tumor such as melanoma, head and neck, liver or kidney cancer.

The CDR3 DNA is TGTGCCAGCAGCTTGCGGGGATTTGGTAATCAGCCCCAGCATTTT. Its translation: CASSLRGFGNQPQHF. The chain carries TRBV5-8 and TRBJ1-5, with D hard to call. Germline assignment: CDR1 SGHTS and CDR2 YDEGEE. V was pared by 1 base and J by 4 bases, with 12 bases between. This CDR3 spans 15 amino acids.

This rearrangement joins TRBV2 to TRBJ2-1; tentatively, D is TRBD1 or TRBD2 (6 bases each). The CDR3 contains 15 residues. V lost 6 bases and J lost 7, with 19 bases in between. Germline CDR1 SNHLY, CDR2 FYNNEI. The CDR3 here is CASSASIWRGNEQFF. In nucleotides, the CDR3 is TGTGCCAGCAGCGCCTCTATCTGGAGGGGGAATGAGCAGTTCTTC. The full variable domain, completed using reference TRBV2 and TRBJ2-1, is EPEVTQTPSHQVTQMGQEVILRCVPISNHLYFYWYRQILGQKVEFLVSFYNNEISEKSEIFDDQFSVERPDGSNFTLKIRSTKLEDSAMYFCASSASIWRGNEQFFGPGTRLTVL.

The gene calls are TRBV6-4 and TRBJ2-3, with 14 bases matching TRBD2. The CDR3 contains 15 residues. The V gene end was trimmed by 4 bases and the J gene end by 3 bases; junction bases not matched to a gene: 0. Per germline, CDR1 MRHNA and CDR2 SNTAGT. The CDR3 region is CASSGLAGGTDTQYF. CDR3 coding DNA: TGTGCCAGCAGTGGACTAGCGGGAGGGACAGATACGCAGTATTTT.

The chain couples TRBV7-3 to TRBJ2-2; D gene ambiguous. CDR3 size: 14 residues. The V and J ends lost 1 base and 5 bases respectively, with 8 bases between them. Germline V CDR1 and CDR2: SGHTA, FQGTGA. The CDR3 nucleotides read TGTGCCAGCAGCTTAAATCCAGTAACCGGGGAGCTGTTTTTT. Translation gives CASSLNPVTGELFF.

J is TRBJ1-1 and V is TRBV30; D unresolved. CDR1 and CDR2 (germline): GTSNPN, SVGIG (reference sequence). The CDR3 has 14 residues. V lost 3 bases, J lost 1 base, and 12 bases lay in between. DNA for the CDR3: TGTGCCTGGAGGGCTCCAGGCAGGAACACTGAAGCTTTCTTT. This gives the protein CAWRAPGRNTEAFF. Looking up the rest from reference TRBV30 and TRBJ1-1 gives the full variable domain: SQTIHQWPATLVQPVGSPLSLECTVEGTSNPNLYWYRQAAGRGLQLLFYSVGIGQISSEVPQNLSASRPQDRQFILSSKKLLLSDSGFYLCAWRAPGRNTEAFFGQGTRLTVV.

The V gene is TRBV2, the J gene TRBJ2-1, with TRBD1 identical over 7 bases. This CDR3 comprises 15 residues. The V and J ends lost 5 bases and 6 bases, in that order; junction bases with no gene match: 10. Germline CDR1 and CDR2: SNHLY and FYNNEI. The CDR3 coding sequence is TGTGCCAGCAGTCATACAGGGGTCGGGGCCAATGAGCAGTTCTTC. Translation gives CASSHTGVGANEQFF.

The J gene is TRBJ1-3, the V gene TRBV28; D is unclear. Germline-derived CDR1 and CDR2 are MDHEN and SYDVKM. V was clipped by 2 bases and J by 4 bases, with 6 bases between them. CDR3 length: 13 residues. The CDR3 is CASSLRNGNTIYF. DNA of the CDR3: TGTGCCAGCAGTTTACGTAACGGAAACACCATATATTTT. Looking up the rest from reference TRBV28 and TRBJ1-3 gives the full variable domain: DVKVTQSSRYLVKRTGEKVFLECVQDMDHENMFWYRQDPGLGLRLIYFSYDVKMKEKGDIPEGYSVSREKKERFSLILESASTNQTSMYLCASSLRNGNTIYFGEGSWLTVV.

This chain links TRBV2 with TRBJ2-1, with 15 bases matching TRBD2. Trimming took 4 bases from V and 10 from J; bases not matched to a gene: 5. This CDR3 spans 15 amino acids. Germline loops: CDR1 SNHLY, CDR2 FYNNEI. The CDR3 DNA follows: TGTGCCAGCAGTGCGTTAGGACTAGCGGGAGGGGAGCAGTTCTTC. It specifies CASSALGLAGGEQFF.

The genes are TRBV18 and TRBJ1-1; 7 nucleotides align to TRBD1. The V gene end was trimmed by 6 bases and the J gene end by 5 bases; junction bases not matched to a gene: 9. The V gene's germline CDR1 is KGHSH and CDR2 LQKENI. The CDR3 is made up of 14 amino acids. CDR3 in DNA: TGTGCCAGCTCTACGACAGGGAAGGAGACTGAAGCTTTCTTT. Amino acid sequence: CASSTTGKETEAFF.

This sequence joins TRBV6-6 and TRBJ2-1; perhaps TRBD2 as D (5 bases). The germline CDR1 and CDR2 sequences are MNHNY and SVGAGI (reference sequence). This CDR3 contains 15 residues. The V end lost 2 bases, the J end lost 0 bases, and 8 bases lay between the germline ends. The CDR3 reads CASSYEGSSYNEQFF. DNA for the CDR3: TGTGCCAGCAGTTACGAGGGTAGCTCCTACAATGAGCAGTTCTTC.

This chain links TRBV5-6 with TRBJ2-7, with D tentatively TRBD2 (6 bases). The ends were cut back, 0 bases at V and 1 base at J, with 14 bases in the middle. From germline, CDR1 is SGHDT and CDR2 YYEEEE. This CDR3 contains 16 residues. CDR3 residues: CASSLERGRYSYEQYF. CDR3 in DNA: TGTGCCAGCAGCTTGGAACGGGGGAGGTATTCCTACGAGCAGTACTTC.